In its sample, the clone carrying this T cell receptor (beta chain) was seen once. The antigen remains unidentified. The data were obtained in a study of T cell repertoires in cytomegalovirus infection. The study, taken as a whole, reports: Public TCR beta family frequency separated CMV-and-HLA carriers, including in an independent cohort.

CDR1 SGHVS and CDR2 FNYEAQ come from the germline V gene. Unmatched junction bases numbered 18, after V lost 5 bases and J lost 2 bases. The CDR3 consists of 19 residues. TCRdb redid the calling of the reads with MiXCR, one entry per CDR3 protein. The sample includes a few hundred thousand distinct CDR3 sequences, 34% of them seen just once. The source is a human donor in good health (CMV status not recorded). Some clones in this sample may be carry-over from other donors' samples. The chain has TRBV7-6 and TRBJ2-5; the match to TRBD2 covers 9 bases. This specimen was cultured PBMCs, taken from culture after CMV antigen stimulation. This chain's CDR3 is CASSPIHWREGSQQETQYF. CDR3 in DNA: TGTGCCAGCAGCCCCATCCACTGGCGGGAGGGCTCGCAGCAAGAGACCCAGTACTTC.